This entry concerns a single T cell receptor (beta chain). Its antigen remains unidentified. Per-base quality was not reported, and no clone a single base away is much larger than it. The sample belongs to a study of T cells and Merkel cell carcinoma outcomes (dated by TCRdb to the early 2020s). In terms of the full investigation: In patients with Merkel cell carcinoma, researchers looked at whether the T-cell repertoire of the tumor, along with T-cell density, could predict clinical outcome.

The CDR3 runs 15 residues from the cysteine to the phenylalanine. Only the CDR3 DNA is retained, 45 bases long and in frame from the first base. Trimmed from V: 5 bases; trimmed from J: 4 bases; junction bases lacking a gene match: 8. Per the germline V gene, SGHRS is the CDR1 and YFSETQ is the CDR2. The receptor library was made with the immunoSEQ multiplex PCR assay. Entries here come from immuneACCESS through TCRdb and include only in-frame sequences with V and J called. Some clones fail to appear in such tables; in the studies checked, an unresolved V gene covers under half of the shortfall, and the cause of the remainder is unknown. The table for this sample lists 8,500 to 10,000 clones; under 90% of them were counted only once. Over 2% of the sample is held by the ten biggest clonotypes. The paper as a whole reports these results and caveats: T-cell repertoire features combined with T-cell density were reported to predict clinical outcomes in Merkel cell carcinoma patients.

The samples were obtained from people who had Merkel cell carcinoma. The rearranged segments are TRBV5-1 and TRBJ1-5; 8 bases in the middle match TRBD1. The sample comprised tumor tissue from Merkel cell carcinoma. The TCR originated in a human donor with Merkel cell carcinoma. The CDR3 corresponds to CASRQGTGGNQPQHF. At the DNA level, the sequence is TGCGCCAGCAGACAGGGGACAGGTGGTAATCAGCCCCAGCATTTT.